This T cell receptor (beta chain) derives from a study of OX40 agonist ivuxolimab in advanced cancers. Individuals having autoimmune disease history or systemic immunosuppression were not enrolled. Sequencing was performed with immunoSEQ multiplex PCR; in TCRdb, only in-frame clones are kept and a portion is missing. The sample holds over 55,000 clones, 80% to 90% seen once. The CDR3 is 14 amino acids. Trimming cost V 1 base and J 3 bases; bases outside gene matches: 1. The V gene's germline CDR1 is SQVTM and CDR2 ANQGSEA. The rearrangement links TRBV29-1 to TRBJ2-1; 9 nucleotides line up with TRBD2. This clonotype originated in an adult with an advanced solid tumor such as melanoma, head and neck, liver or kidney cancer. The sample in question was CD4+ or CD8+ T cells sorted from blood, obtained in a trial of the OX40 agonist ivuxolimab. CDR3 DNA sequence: TGCAGCGTTGAAGGACTAGCGGACTACAATGAGCAGTTCTTC. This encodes CSVEGLADYNEQFF.